These 26 T cell receptor beta chains originate from one sample sequenced in a study of cytomegalovirus exposure and HLA in healthy donors (dated by TCRdb to 2016 to 2017). Libraries were prepared through the immunoSEQ multiplex PCR assay. A mixture of 60 forward primers for TCR Vbeta segments and 13 reverse primers for TCR Jbeta segments was used in the multiplex PCR. In its TCRdb copy, this immuneACCESS table keeps in-frame sequences only and misses some clones. Where compared with another copy, unresolved V genes explain less than half of these, and the others have no known cause. Counted in this sample were 95,000 to 150,000 clones; approximately 75% of them appeared once. The top ten clonotypes cover about 1.8% of the sample. Input material: PBMCs. The receptors come from a man aged 35-49 years in good health and CMV-seronegative.

This clone occurred once. V is TRBV9 and J is TRBJ2-1; D is uncertain. Germline V CDR1 and CDR2: SGDLS, YYNGEE. Trimming took off 1 base at V and 6 bases at J, with 5 bases between the two ends. The CDR3 spans 12 residues. CDR3 sequence reads: CASSVNSNEQFF. Written as DNA, the CDR3 is TGTGCCAGCAGCGTAAACAGCAATGAGCAGTTCTTC.

The CDR3 coding sequence is TGTGCCAGCAGCCCGAGACAGGGGGCTTACACAGATACGCAGTATTTT. Protein sequence: CASSPRQGAYTDTQYF. The chain uses TRBV7-9 and TRBJ2-3; 10 nucleotides match TRBD1. With 5 bases clipped from V and 2 bases from J, the junction kept 7 bases outside the gene matches. The germline gives CDR1 SEHNR, CDR2 FQNEAQ (reference sequence). This CDR3 has 16 residues.

This clone was seen only a few times. The chain recombines TRBV6-1 with TRBJ1-2, with TRBD1 matching over 9 bases. The germline gives CDR1 MNHNS, CDR2 SASEGT. The CDR3 runs 13 residues. The V gene end was trimmed by 6 bases and the J gene end by 8 bases; junction bases not matched to a gene: 7. CDR3 sequence (DNA): TGTGCCAGCAGCCGGGACAGGGATGGCGGCTACACCTTC. This sequence encodes CASSRDRDGGYTF.

V usage is TRBV14 and J usage is TRBJ2-7; TRBD1 is a possible D gene (6 bases). Germline V lookup: CDR1 SGHDN, CDR2 FVKESK. Trimming removed 2 bases at V and 3 bases at J, with 8 bases between. The length of the CDR3 is 13 residues. The CDR3 sequence is CASSQQGSYEQYF. Written as DNA, the CDR3 is TGTGCCAGCAGCCAACAGGGGAGCTACGAGCAGTACTTC.

This clone has just one count. The genes are TRBV30 and TRBJ1-6, with TRBD1 matching over 11 bases. The J segment lost 9 bases and the V segment lost 6 bases, leaving 4 bases of the junction unmatched. CDR3 length equals 13 residues. Germline lookup yields CDR1 GTSNPN and CDR2 SVGIG (reference sequence). CDR3 nucleotide sequence: TGTGCCTGCCGGACAGGGGGCGGTTCACCCCTCCACTTT. As protein: CACRTGGGSPLHF. The entire variable domain, with the rest obtained from reference TRBV30 and TRBJ1-6, is as follows: SQTIHQWPATLVQPVGSPLSLECTVEGTSNPNLYWYRQAAGRGLQLLFYSVGIGQISSEVPQNLSASRPQDRQFILSSKKLLLSDSGFYLCACRTGGGSPLHFGNGTRLTVT.

The chain joins TRBV19 to TRBJ2-3; TRBD1 might be the D (6 bases). Trimming removed 5 bases at V and 4 bases at J, with 19 bases between. Germline V gene data show CDR1 as LNHDA and CDR2 as SQIVND (reference sequence). This CDR3 has 16 residues. In DNA form, the CDR3 reads TGTGCCAGTAGTCCCCAGGGACACCCAGATTCAGATACGCAGTATTTT. Residues: CASSPQGHPDSDTQYF.

The gene calls are TRBV4-1 and TRBJ2-7; TRBD1 matches at 7 bases. The CDR3 sequence is 14 residues long. J gave up 4 bases and V 4 bases, and 7 bases lay outside the gene matches. Germline V lookup: CDR1 MGHRA, CDR2 YSYEKL. The DNA of the CDR3 is TGCGCCAGCAGCCTTGAGGGACAGAGGTACGAGCAGTACTTC. Translation: CASSLEGQRYEQYF.

V usage is TRBV10-3 and J usage is TRBJ1-2; possible D gene TRBD1, 6 bases. Germline values: CDR1 ENHRY, CDR2 SYGVKD. CDR3 length equals 13 residues. V was clipped by 5 bases and J by 2 bases, with 9 bases between them. CDR3 DNA sequence: TGTGCCATCAGTTACGGACAGAACTATGGCTACACCTTC. Its protein product is CAISYGQNYGYTF.

The chain has TRBV7-2 and TRBJ2-2; D remains ambiguous. Trimming left V 5 bases short and J 2 bases short, with 12 bases between. The germline V gene has CDR1 SGHTA and CDR2 FQGNSA. The CDR3 has 15 residues. The CDR3 coding sequence is TGTGCCAGCAGCCCACGACGGGTAAACACCGGGGAGCTGTTTTTT. This translates into CASSPRRVNTGELFF. The complete variable domain, with remaining parts taken from reference TRBV7-2 and TRBJ2-2, reads GAGVSQSPSNKVTEKGKDVELRCDPISGHTALYWYRQSLGQGLEFLIYFQGNSAPDKSGLPSDRFSAERTGGSVSTLTIQRTQQEDSAVYLCASSPRRVNTGELFFGEGSRLTVL.

This rearrangement joins TRBV2 to TRBJ2-7; a weak D match, TRBD2 (5 bases). The germline V gene has CDR1 SNHLY and CDR2 FYNNEI. The CDR3 totals 14 residues. The V and J ends lost 3 bases and 7 bases respectively, with 16 bases between them. Written as DNA, the CDR3 is TGTGCCAGCAGTGAGGACTCGTCGACTGGAGAGCAGTACTTC. Protein: CASSEDSSTGEQYF.

This clone was detected a few times. The CDR3 DNA sequence: TGTGCTAGTGGTGTCGGGACTAGCGGGAGAACTAAGCAGTTCTTC. Translated, it gives CASGVGTSGRTKQFF. The genes are TRBV12-5 and TRBJ2-1; 14 bases fit TRBD2. The CDR3 contains 15 residues. After removal of 5 bases from V and 11 bases from J, the junction contained 8 bases not matched to a gene. The germline V gene has CDR1 LGHNT and CDR2 FRNRAP.

V usage is TRBV6-5 and J usage is TRBJ2-1; 9 bases map to TRBD2. This CDR3 has 13 amino acids. Per the germline V gene, CDR1 is MNHEY and CDR2 is SVGAGI. Trimming removed 6 bases from V and 13 bases from J; junction bases left unmatched: 10. In DNA, the CDR3 is TGTGCCAGCAGCCCTAGCAGTAGCGGGAGACAGTTCTTC. It encodes CASSPSSSGRQFF.

This clone was picked up one time. The CDR3 sequence: CASSPVGGRTKRQYF. The CDR3 DNA follows: TGTGCCAGCAGCCCTGTGGGTGGTAGGACTAAACGTCAGTACTTC. The chain recombines TRBV11-2 with TRBJ2-4; D might be TRBD2 (6 bases). V was clipped by 5 bases and J by 12 bases, with 23 bases between them. This CDR3 contains 15 residues. Germline CDR1 is SGHAT and CDR2 is FQNNGV.

The rearrangement links TRBV14 to TRBJ2-5; tentative D call: TRBD2 (5 bases). V was clipped by 0 bases and J by 4 bases, with 6 bases between them. Germline CDR1 and CDR2: SGHDN and FVKESK. The CDR3 runs 13 residues. The CDR3 loop is CASSQEGLETQYF. Here the CDR3 DNA reads TGTGCCAGCAGCCAAGAAGGACTAGAGACCCAGTACTTC.

The chain recombines TRBV7-5 with TRBJ2-1; the table names TRBD2, a call not compared with the DNA. TRBV7-5 is deemed a pseudogene. The CDR3 has 14 amino acids. The CDR3 here is CARSRGPKDNEQFF. CDR3 nucleotides: TGTGCCAGAAGCAGAGGCCCTAAAGACAATGAGCAGTTCTTC.

The chain carries TRBV19 and TRBJ2-2; 9 bases map to TRBD1. Trimming removed 5 bases from V and 3 bases from J; junction bases left unmatched: 7. The CDR3 is made up of 16 amino acids. Germline lookup yields CDR1 LNHDA and CDR2 SQIVND (reference sequence). The CDR3 region has the DNA TGTGCCAGTAGTTCGACAGGGGGATGGGACACCGGGGAGCTGTTTTTT. It specifies CASSSTGGWDTGELFF.

This sequence joins TRBV7-2 and TRBJ1-1; 8 nucleotides line up with TRBD1. From germline, CDR1 is SGHTA and CDR2 FQGNSA. The CDR3 totals 15 residues. The trim removed 0 bases at V and 4 bases at J, leaving 4 bases unmatched. CDR3 region: CASSLAPDRGTEAFF. CDR3 in DNA: TGTGCCAGCAGCTTAGCGCCTGACAGGGGCACTGAAGCTTTCTTT.

The chain joins TRBV6-5 to TRBJ1-2; D perhaps matches TRBD1 (6 bases). V lost 0 bases and J 8 bases, leaving 13 bases between the germline ends. CDR3 length equals 14 residues. The germline V gene encodes CDR1 MNHEY and CDR2 SVGAGI. CDR3 in amino acids: CASSYSIGTQGYTF. For the CDR3, the DNA is TGTGCCAGCAGTTACTCGATTGGGACACAAGGCTACACCTTC.

This clone was observed a handful of times. The rearrangement joins TRBV7-8 to TRBJ2-7, with TRBD1 identical over 9 bases. CDR1 and CDR2 from the germline V gene are SGHVS and FQNEAQ. V was pared by 4 bases and J by 0 bases, with 4 bases of the junction left unmatched. The CDR3 totals 15 residues. CDR3 DNA sequence: TGTGCCAGCAGCTCCGGGACAGGGAGCTCCTACGAGCAGTACTTC. This gives the protein CASSSGTGSSYEQYF.

This clone was recorded only once. V gene TRBV28 combines with J gene TRBJ1-6; 7 bases line up with TRBD1. The germline V gene encodes CDR1 MDHEN and CDR2 SYDVKM. The CDR3 sequence is 15 residues long. Losses at the gene ends were 5 bases for V and 5 bases for J; bases not matched to a gene: 6. The CDR3 DNA is TGTGCCAGCAGTCTCAGGGACAGAAATAATTCACCCCTCCACTTT. Residues: CASSLRDRNNSPLHF.

The rearrangement links TRBV11-3 to TRBJ1-1; weak D call: TRBD1 (5 bases). This CDR3 spans 13 amino acids. V shed 5 bases and J shed 4 bases, with 11 bases lying between them. The germline V gene encodes CDR1 SGHNT and CDR2 YENEEA. The CDR3 here is CASSQGVGTEAFF. The CDR3 DNA is TGTGCCAGCAGCCAGGGTGTAGGCACTGAAGCTTTCTTT.

This chain links TRBV7-9 with TRBJ1-3; D unclear. Germline assignment: CDR1 SEHNR and CDR2 FQNEAQ (reference sequence). This CDR3 is 13 amino acids long. V lost 2 bases and J 4 bases, leaving 6 bases between the germline ends. CDR3 nucleotide sequence: TGTGCCAGCAGCTTAACAGTCGGAAACACCATATATTTT. This encodes CASSLTVGNTIYF.

The chain couples TRBV5-8 to TRBJ2-5, with 9 bases identical to TRBD1. Gene TRBJ2-7 matches the end of the DNA better, so the J call may be wrong. Germline V gene lookup returns CDR1 SGHTS and CDR2 YDEGEE. CDR3 length: 14 amino acids. CDR3 sequence (DNA): TGTGCCAGCAGCACCGGGACAGGGACCTACGAGCAGTACTTC. Residues: CASSTGTGTYEQYF.

The V gene is TRBV25-1, the J gene TRBJ2-1, with 14 bases aligning to TRBD2. Germline CDR1 reads MGHDK; CDR2 reads SYGVNS. V dropped 8 bases and J dropped 2; count of bases not matched to a gene: 5. The CDR3 sequence is 16 residues long. CDR3 loop: CASGRTSGGPYNEQFF. The CDR3 bases are TGTGCCAGCGGTCGGACTAGCGGGGGGCCCTACAATGAGCAGTTCTTC.

The CDR3 is CASSEGHDSGSYEQYF. The CDR3 DNA reads as TGCGCCAGCAGTGAGGGACATGATAGCGGCTCCTACGAGCAGTACTTC. The chain recombines TRBV10-2 with TRBJ2-7, with a weak D call TRBD2 (6 bases). CDR3 length: 16 amino acids. V was pared by 2 bases and J by 0 bases, with 14 bases between. From germline, CDR1 is WSHSY and CDR2 SAAADI.

The V gene is TRBV11-2, the J gene TRBJ2-7; 7 positions match TRBD2. The ends lost 1 base at V and 3 bases at J; junction bases unmatched: 3. Germline V lookup: CDR1 SGHAT, CDR2 FQNNGV. This CDR3 has 14 amino acids. The CDR3: CASSLAGTNYEQYF. CDR3 sequence (DNA): TGTGCCAGCAGCTTAGCCGGGACTAACTACGAGCAGTACTTC.